This T cell receptor (beta chain) came from a study of response to subunit inactivated influenza vaccine. The germline V gene encodes CDR1 LGHNA and CDR2 YNFKEQ. V was clipped by 4 bases and J by 9 bases; unmatched bases: 14. The CDR3 spans 16 residues. MiXCR, run by TCRdb on the RT-PCR reads, gives a single entry per CDR3 protein. The sample lists more than 450,000 distinct CDR3 sequences, roughly 10% occurring once. The V gene is TRBV4-2, the J gene TRBJ2-1, with 8 positions matching TRBD2. The clonotype originates from a man aged 50 to 59 who received an inactivated influenza vaccine. Specimen: PBMCs from blood, collected on the day of vaccination. The CDR3 DNA sequence: TGTGCCAGCAGCCCGGGGACTAGAACGGGGCAGAGTGAGCAGTTCTTC. Residues: CASSPGTRTGQSEQFF.